One sample yielded the 31 T cell receptor beta chains listed below, sequenced in a study of CD8+CD57+ T cells in acquired aplastic anemia. Genomic DNA, serving as template, underwent TCR beta VDJ and CDR3 profiling. TCRdb used MiXCR to reprocess the reads, holding one entry per CDR3 protein. The repertoire holds 250,000 to 300,000 distinct CDR3 sequences, with roughly 50% as singletons. Sequencing was done on a sample of sorted CD4+, CD8+, or CD8+CD57+ T cells (not recorded which) from PBMCs. These receptors were collected from a human donor with severe aplastic anemia or a healthy control (not recorded which).

This clonotype was found a few times. The rearrangement uses TRBV6-1 and TRBJ2-4; 10 nucleotides match TRBD1. V was clipped by 2 bases and J by 1 base; unmatched bases: 11. From germline, CDR1 is MNHNS and CDR2 SASEGT. The CDR3 loop spans 19 amino acids. The CDR3: CASSERAHDRGLAKNIQYF. The CDR3 nucleotides read TGTGCCAGCAGTGAAAGGGCCCACGACAGGGGGCTGGCCAAAAACATTCAGTACTTC.

V usage is TRBV9 and J usage is TRBJ1-5; perhaps TRBD1 as D (6 bases). Germline V gives CDR1 SGDLS, CDR2 YYNGEE. The CDR3 contains 14 residues. V shed 3 bases and J shed 3 bases, with 10 bases lying between them. The DNA for the CDR3 is TGTGCCAGCAGCGCCGGACAGTCCAATCAGCCCCAGCATTTT. Translated, it gives CASSAGQSNQPQHF.

This clonotype appeared many times. The rearrangement joins TRBV3-1 to TRBJ1-4; D remains unclear. CDR1 and CDR2 from the germline V gene are LGHDT and YNNKEL (reference sequence). Trimming shortened V by 5 bases and J by 4 bases, and 8 bases separated the two germline ends. This CDR3 spans 13 amino acids. The DNA of the CDR3 is TGTGCCAGCAGCTCGATACTTAATGAAAAACTGTTTTTT. Amino acids: CASSSILNEKLFF.

V and J are TRBV20-1 and TRBJ1-5, with a possible D match to TRBD1 (5 bases). CDR3 length: 14 amino acids. The germline V gene encodes CDR1 DFQATT and CDR2 SNEGSKA (reference sequence). V was cut by 8 bases and J by 2 bases, with 16 bases left in between. The CDR3 protein is CSIKGVGGNQPQHF. The CDR3 DNA is TGCAGTATAAAAGGGGTTGGAGGCAATCAGCCCCAGCATTTT.

This chain links TRBV11-2 with TRBJ2-1, with TRBD2 as a possible D gene (6 bases). Trimming shortened V by 5 bases and J by 4 bases, and 9 bases separated the two germline ends. The germline CDR1 and CDR2 sequences are SGHAT and FQNNGV. This CDR3 is 13 amino acids long. The CDR3 sequence is CASSPGGYNEQFF. CDR3 DNA sequence: TGTGCCAGCAGCCCTGGGGGGTACAATGAGCAGTTCTTC.

This clonotype showed up many times. The chain couples TRBV12-5 to TRBJ1-1; D uncertain. With 7 bases removed from V and 0 bases from J, the gap between germline ends came to 9 bases. In germline, CDR1 is LGHNT, CDR2 FRNRAP. CDR3 length: 13 amino acids. As DNA, the CDR3 is TGTGCTAGTGCCTTCCCGTTGAACACTGAAGCTTTCTTT. This translates into CASAFPLNTEAFF.

The chain has TRBV20-1 and TRBJ1-2, with a possible D match to TRBD1 (5 bases). The germline CDR1 and CDR2 sequences are DFQATT and SNEGSKA (reference sequence). There are 13 residues in the CDR3. Trimming took 5 bases from V and 8 from J, leaving 18 bases between them. The CDR3: CSAGRDGDGGYTF. The DNA for the CDR3 is TGCAGTGCTGGCCGGGACGGGGATGGGGGCTACACCTTC.

This sequence joins TRBV7-3 and TRBJ2-3, with no clear D. The CDR3 totals 14 residues. V was shortened by 2 bases and J by 4 bases, with 10 bases between the two germline ends. The germline CDR1 and CDR2 sequences are SGHTA and FQGTGA. The CDR3 spells CASSLDLGPDTQYF. In nucleotides, the CDR3 is TGTGCCAGCAGCTTAGACTTAGGGCCAGATACGCAGTATTTT. The variable domain in full, with the rest retrieved from reference TRBV7-3 and TRBJ2-3, is GAGVSQTPSNKVTEKGKYVELRCDPISGHTALYWYRQSLGQGPEFLIYFQGTGAADDSGLPNDRFFAVRPEGSVSTLKIQRTERGDSAVYLCASSLDLGPDTQYFGPGTRLTVL.

This clonotype was recorded many times. The CDR3 spells CASSAIAGAYQETQYF. CDR3 DNA sequence: TGTGCCAGCAGCGCTATAGCGGGGGCGTACCAAGAGACCCAGTACTTC. The V and J genes are TRBV9 and TRBJ2-5; 9 bases match TRBD2. The germline V gene encodes CDR1 SGDLS and CDR2 YYNGEE. The V segment lost 3 bases and the J segment 0 bases; nucleotides outside the gene matches: 6. The CDR3 length is 16 residues.

This chain joins TRBV25-1 and TRBJ1-1; the match to TRBD1 covers 9 bases. This CDR3 spans 15 amino acids. Germline CDR1 reads MGHDK; CDR2 reads SYGVNS. The V segment lost 2 bases and the J segment 5 bases; nucleotides outside the gene matches: 6. The CDR3 DNA reads as TGTGCCAGCAGTGAAGGAGGGACAGGGAGGACTGAAGCTTTCTTT. Translated: CASSEGGTGRTEAFF.

The chain carries TRBV29-1 and TRBJ2-7, with 7 nucleotides matching TRBD1. Germline CDR1 is SQVTM and CDR2 is ANQGSEA. This CDR3 spans 15 amino acids. J lost 0 bases, V lost 0 bases, and 5 bases had no gene match. The CDR3 DNA is TGCAGCGTTGAAGATCCGGACAGGAGCTCCTACGAGCAGTACTTC. It is translated as CSVEDPDRSSYEQYF.

V usage is TRBV3-1 and J usage is TRBJ2-1; D is perhaps TRBD2 (5 bases). The CDR3 loop spans 15 amino acids. Germline V gives CDR1 LGHDT, CDR2 YNNKEL (reference sequence). Trimming took 2 bases from V and 9 from J, leaving 17 bases between them. The CDR3 is CASSQSSSTYGEQFF. In DNA, the CDR3 is TGTGCCAGCAGCCAATCGTCTAGCACCTACGGTGAGCAGTTCTTC.

The chain has TRBV7-2 and TRBJ1-2; tentatively, D is TRBD1 (5 bases). V lost 6 bases and J lost 6, with 14 bases in between. The CDR3 extends over 13 amino acids. Germline V gene lookup returns CDR1 SGHTA and CDR2 FQGNSA. The CDR3 sequence is CASRRQGLNGYTF. CDR3 DNA: TGTGCCAGCAGACGGCAGGGTCTTAATGGCTACACCTTC.

A few counts support this clonotype. This chain links TRBV20-1 with TRBJ2-3, with 7 bases aligning to TRBD2. Germline V gene data show CDR1 as DFQATT and CDR2 as SNEGSKA (reference sequence). The length of the CDR3 is 12 residues. The CDR3 spells CSAGTTQDTQYF. CDR3 nucleotide sequence: TGCAGCGCGGGGACTACTCAAGATACGCAGTATTTT.

Comment on this clonotype: In this CDR3 the conserved last residue, phenylalanine or tryptophan, is missing, so a read error is likely. This rearrangement joins TRBV29-1 to TRBJ2-7; 15 bases map to TRBD2. The V gene's germline CDR1 is SQVTM and CDR2 ANQGSEA. The ends lost 4 bases at V and 6 bases at J; junction bases unmatched: 7. This CDR3 region has 15 residues. The DNA for the CDR3 is TGCAGCGTTGCTCGGACTAGCGGGAGGGCCGGCGAGCAGTACCTC. Amino acids: CSVARTSGRAGEQYL.

Ten or more counts support this clonotype. The chain joins TRBV7-6 to TRBJ2-1; TRBD2 might be the D (5 bases). CDR3 size: 15 residues. CDR1 is SGHVS and CDR2 is FNYEAQ in the germline V gene. Trimming cost V 5 bases and J 7 bases, with 18 bases left between them. The CDR3 loop reads CASSPTFRGLNEQFF. The CDR3 DNA reads TGTGCCAGCAGCCCGACATTTCGGGGTTTAAATGAGCAGTTCTTC.

The CDR3 is CASSPGHNSGNTIYF. The DNA of the CDR3 is TGCGCCAGCAGCCCAGGACACAACTCTGGAAACACCATATATTTT. This chain connects TRBV5-1 to TRBJ1-3, with D possibly being TRBD1 (5 bases). V was pared by 4 bases and J by 0 bases, with 11 bases between. Looked up from germline, CDR1 is SGHRS and CDR2 is YFSETQ. The CDR3 is 15 amino acids.

This clonotype has at least ten counts. The chain recombines TRBV12-5 with TRBJ1-5; 7 bases align to TRBD1. Germline V gives CDR1 LGHNT, CDR2 FRNRAP. With V trimmed by 2 bases and J by 2 bases, 3 bases remained unmatched. The CDR3 extends over 15 amino acids. The CDR3 DNA is TGTGCTAGTGGTTTGCGAGACAGGGGCAATCAGCCCCAGCATTTT. It yields the protein CASGLRDRGNQPQHF.

This clonotype was counted many times. The chain is built from TRBV11-2 and TRBJ2-1; D gene ambiguous. V was shortened by 4 bases and J by 7 bases, with 14 bases between the two germline ends. Looked up from germline, CDR1 is SGHAT and CDR2 is FQNNGV. The CDR3 runs 14 residues. Written as DNA, the CDR3 is TGTGCCAGCAGCTCGAATAAAGGGTGGAATGAGCAGTTCTTC. This translates into CASSSNKGWNEQFF. Complete variable domain (other parts from reference TRBV11-2 and TRBJ2-1): EAGVAQSPRYKIIEKRQSVAFWCNPISGHATLYWYQQILGQGPKLLIQFQNNGVVDDSQLPKDRFSAERLKGVDSTLKIQPAKLEDSAVYLCASSSNKGWNEQFFGPGTRLTVL.

The V and J genes are TRBV7-2 and TRBJ2-3; D is possibly TRBD2 (5 bases). Germline lookup yields CDR1 SGHTA and CDR2 FQGNSA. This CDR3 comprises 14 residues. Deletions cut 5 bases from V and 4 bases from J, with 13 bases between. CDR3: CASSPMLGADTQYF. Here the CDR3 DNA reads TGTGCCAGCAGCCCTATGCTCGGGGCAGATACGCAGTATTTT.

In regard to this clonotype: No conserved phenylalanine or tryptophan ends this CDR3, so it is likely a read error. The chain combines TRBV29-1 with TRBJ2-7; 13 bases are shared with TRBD2. In germline, CDR1 is SQVTM, CDR2 ANQGSEA. With V trimmed by 6 bases and J by 4 bases, 6 bases remained unmatched. This CDR3 is built from 14 residues. Here the CDR3 DNA reads TGCAGCGTCGGACTAGCGGGAGATCCTTACGAGCAGTACTGC. This encodes CSVGLAGDPYEQYC.

This clonotype has ten or more counts. The chain links TRBV5-8 to TRBJ1-2; D might be TRBD1 (5 bases). The germline V and J ends were trimmed by 4 bases and 7 bases, with 11 bases remaining between them. Germline V CDR1 and CDR2: SGHTS, YDEGEE. This CDR3 contains 12 residues. The CDR3 DNA sequence: TGTGCCAGCAGCCTGGGGGGATTTGGCTACACCTTC. This codes for CASSLGGFGYTF. Based on the CDR3 plus reference TRBV5-8 and TRBJ1-2, the full variable domain is EAGVTQSPTHLIKTRGQQATLRCSPISGHTSVYWYQQALGLGLQFLLWYDEGEERNRGNFPPRFSGRQFPNYSSELNVNALELEDSALYLCASSLGGFGYTFGSGTRLTVV.

This chain joins TRBV7-9 and TRBJ1-6, with 8 positions matching TRBD1. CDR3 length: 15 residues. Looked up from germline, CDR1 is SEHNR and CDR2 is FQNEAQ (reference sequence). V was pared by 5 bases and J by 8 bases, with 8 bases of the junction left unmatched. The chain's CDR3 is CASSAETGDDSPLHF. As DNA, the CDR3 is TGTGCCAGCAGCGCGGAGACAGGGGATGATTCACCCCTCCACTTT.

The chain is built from TRBV15 and TRBJ2-3; D is unresolved. The germline V gene encodes CDR1 LNHNV and CDR2 YYDKDF (reference sequence). The V end lost 0 bases, the J end lost 7 bases, and 8 bases lay between the germline ends. This CDR3 region has 13 residues. As DNA, the CDR3 is TGTGCCACCAGCAGAGATCCAGACCATACGCAGTATTTT. It is translated as CATSRDPDHTQYF. Combining the CDR3 with reference TRBV15 and TRBJ2-3 gives the whole variable domain DAMVIQNPRYQVTQFGKPVTLSCSQTLNHNVMYWYQQKSSQAPKLLFHYYDKDFNNEADTPDNFQSRRPNTSFCFLDIRSPGLGDTAMYLCATSRDPDHTQYFGPGTRLTVL.

The chain has TRBV5-4 and TRBJ1-1; D gene ambiguous. The CDR3 loop spans 13 amino acids. Germline CDR1 is SGHNT and CDR2 is YYREEE (reference sequence). V shed 4 bases and J shed 1 base, with 8 bases lying between them. In DNA, the CDR3 is TGTGCCAGCAGCCCGTGGGCGAACACTGAAGCTTTCTTT. Encoded protein: CASSPWANTEAFF.

The chain uses TRBV2 and TRBJ2-1, with 8 positions matching TRBD2. Germline lookup yields CDR1 SNHLY and CDR2 FYNNEI. The CDR3 extends over 15 amino acids. Trimming at V came to 7 bases and at J to 6 bases, leaving 11 bases not matched to a gene. The CDR3 nucleotides are TGTGCCAGCACTAGCGGGTACTTAGGCGGCAATGAGCAGTTCTTC. It yields the protein CASTSGYLGGNEQFF.

This clonotype was detected ten times or more. V and J are TRBV7-3 and TRBJ2-1; 8 bases fit TRBD2. The CDR3 extends over 16 amino acids. With V trimmed by 1 base and J by 2 bases, 4 bases remained unmatched. CDR1 is SGHTA and CDR2 is FQGTGA in the germline V gene. The CDR3 sequence is CASSLNGAGAYNEQFF. The CDR3 nucleotides are TGTGCCAGCAGCTTAAACGGAGCGGGGGCCTACAATGAGCAGTTCTTC.

The chain employs TRBV29-1 and TRBJ2-5; 7 bases map to TRBD1. TRBJ2-7 explains the end of the DNA better; the J call may be wrong. Germline CDR1 and CDR2: SQVTM and ANQGSEA. CDR3 length equals 14 residues. The CDR3 DNA sequence: TGCAGCGTTATACAGGGGTTCGACTCCTACGAGCAGTACTTC. Protein: CSVIQGFDSYEQYF.

The V gene is TRBV2, the J gene TRBJ2-7; 7 bases fit TRBD2. The CDR3 totals 15 residues. The V gene's germline CDR1 is SNHLY and CDR2 FYNNEI. Trimming at V came to 11 bases and at J to 1 base, leaving 14 bases not matched to a gene. Here the CDR3 reads CAVPTGLKGSYEQYF. The CDR3 DNA follows: TGTGCCGTTCCAACGGGACTAAAAGGATCCTACGAGCAGTACTTC.

The chain recombines TRBV7-2 with TRBJ2-3, with D possibly TRBD2 on 5 matching bases. The CDR3 consists of 14 residues. The V end was cut by 6 bases, the J end by 6 bases, with 16 bases between. CDR1 SGHTA and CDR2 FQGNSA come from the germline V gene. This CDR3 is CASSDLARGDTQYF. The DNA of the CDR3 is TGTGCCAGCAGTGATCTTGCGAGAGGGGATACGCAGTATTTT.

The chain has TRBV7-8 and TRBJ1-1; TRBD1 aligns across 8 bases. After removal of 2 bases from V and 0 bases from J, the junction contained 5 bases not matched to a gene. Germline CDR1 SGHVS, CDR2 FQNEAQ. This CDR3 contains 16 residues. The CDR3 protein is CASSLLTGAMNTEAFF. The DNA of the CDR3 is TGTGCCAGCAGCTTATTGACAGGGGCGATGAACACTGAAGCTTTCTTT.